This paragraph reports one T cell receptor (beta chain). What it binds is unknown. The record originates from a study of blood T cells in healthy people across ages. The study's findings and limits: The fall in TCR beta diversity per million T cells was roughly linear with age. One million T cells yielded diversity estimates that were considered underestimates.

From germline, CDR1 is DFQATT and CDR2 SNEGSKA (reference sequence). With 6 bases removed from V and 8 bases from J, the gap between germline ends came to 19 bases. The CDR3 spans 13 residues. A sample-barcoded 5' primer and a J-beta primer mix were used in a second PCR of roughly 7 to 12 cycles. Every cDNA molecule bore a tag from a template-switch adaptor containing 12 random nucleotides. TCRdb used MiXCR to reprocess the 5' RACE reads, holding one entry per CDR3 protein. The data contain around 1.5 million distinct CDR3 sequences, around 42% of them seen just once; the ten biggest clones take up roughly 7.9%. In terms of origin and age, donors were healthy Caucasian individuals from Russia aged 6 to 90.

Sequencing used blood. The receptor was isolated from a woman between 18 and 29 years old in good health. The chain employs TRBV20-1 and TRBJ1-1, with D tentatively TRBD1 (5 bases). The CDR3 sequence: CSALGQRQWEAFF. The CDR3, as DNA: TGCAGTGCCCTGGGGCAGCGGCAATGGGAAGCTTTCTTT.